This TCR beta chain was documented in a study of blood T cell repertoires in COVID-19. About the study: From T cells, B-cell-depleted T cells, or PBMCs came the material, which was cDNA or gDNA.

The CDR3 consists of 12 residues. Deletions cut 5 bases from V and 5 bases from J, with 9 bases between. Per the study methods: Amplification of reference gene primers was used by the study to estimate nucleated cell counts. This table comes from immunoSEQ multiplex PCR, and its TCRdb copy is limited to in-frame clones, with some not included. V, J and clone size derive from that table, while D and trimming were established from the DNA sequence. In the table there are 150,000 to 200,000 clones, 65% to 90% of which are singletons. The chain combines TRBV12-3 or TRBV12-4 with TRBJ1-2; TRBD1 is a possible D gene (5 bases). The receptor was isolated from a man aged 50 or older with active or convalescent COVID-19. The sample taken for sequencing was peripheral blood. For the CDR3, the DNA is TGTGCCAGCAGTGACACAGGTTATGGCTACACCTTC. This encodes CASSDTGYGYTF.